The rows below give T cell receptor beta chains drawn from one sample of a study of Ad26.COV2.S vaccination and SARS-CoV-2 variants. Using immunoSEQ multiplex PCR, the repertoire was profiled, and TCRdb retains in-frame clones only, with some absent. There are fewer than 800,000 clones in the sample; more than 80% occur only once, and nearly 1.5% lies in the top ten. Sequencing used peripheral blood, obtained in a trial of Ad26.COV2.S vaccine versus placebo. These receptors came from a person between 18 and 59 years old who received the Ad26.COV2.S COVID-19 vaccine or a placebo. Both conserved end residues are part of each CDR3. The order of the fields is CDR3 length, J gene, clone size, D gene, V gene, CDR3 protein, CDR3 DNA. The D gene is left open where the match is weak. Only some rows state a clone size, as once, few, many or a class for expanded clones.

15 TRBJ2-7 many - TRBV11-2 CASSLGARLSYEQYF TGTGCCAGCAGCTTAGGTGCCCGACTTTCCTACGAGCAGTACTTC
15 TRBJ2-5 - - TRBV2 CASSEIGPLQETQYF TGTGCCAGCAGTGAAATAGGACCCCTCCAAGAGACCCAGTACTTC
11 TRBJ2-2 - - TRBV29-1 CSATFTGELFF TGCAGCGCTACGTTTACCGGGGAGCTGTTTTTT
16 TRBJ2-2 - - TRBV7-2 CASSPRGGSNTGELFF TGTGCCAGCAGCCCGCGAGGGGGGAGCAACACCGGGGAGCTGTTTTTT
15 TRBJ2-7 - TRBD2 TRBV2 CASSGWLAGAHEQYF TGTGCCAGCAGTGGGTGGCTAGCGGGAGCCCACGAGCAGTACTTC
11 TRBJ2-1 - - TRBV7-8 CASSLTNEQFF TGTGCCAGCAGCCTGACCAATGAGCAGTTCTTC
14 TRBJ2-7 - - TRBV5-1 CASSLGGIDYEQYF TGCGCCAGCAGCTTGGGTGGGATCGACTACGAGCAGTACTTC
13 TRBJ1-1 - TRBD1 TRBV6-5 CASSRTGDTEAFF TGTGCCAGCAGTCGAACAGGGGACACTGAAGCTTTCTTT
13 TRBJ1-2 - TRBD1 TRBV29-1 CSAPGQGGIGYTF TGCAGCGCGCCGGGACAGGGGGGGATTGGCTACACCTTC
15 TRBJ2-1 - TRBD2 TRBV10-3 CAISIAGGPGNEQFF TGTGCCATCAGTATAGCGGGAGGGCCGGGGAATGAGCAGTTCTTC
16 TRBJ2-3 - - TRBV19 CASSIDLVRPGGTQYF TGTGCCAGTAGTATAGATCTTGTCCGGCCCGGCGGTACGCAGTATTTT
14 TRBJ2-7 - TRBD1 TRBV30 CAWSLGQSSYEQYF TGTGCCTGGAGTTTGGGACAGAGCTCCTACGAGCAGTACTTC
12 TRBJ2-3 - - TRBV19 CASSIWSDTQYF TGTGCCAGTAGTATATGGTCAGATACGCAGTATTTT
18 TRBJ1-1 - - TRBV6-2/TRBV6-3 CASSPLGVIQGLNTEAFF TGTGCCAGCAGTCCCCTCGGGGTTATTCAGGGGCTGAACACTGAAGCTTTCTTT
14 TRBJ2-1 once - TRBV2 CASSETSTSYEQFF TGTGCCAGCAGTGAAACTTCTACTAGCTATGAGCAGTTCTTC
11 TRBJ2-2 - - TRBV19 CASSFPGELFF TGTGCCAGTAGTTTTCCCGGGGAGCTGTTTTTT
13 TRBJ1-5 - - TRBV6-1 CASSEVRSQPQHF TGTGCCAGCAGTGAAGTCAGAAGCCAGCCCCAGCATTTT
19 TRBJ2-1 - TRBD1 TRBV15 CATSRDHGTGQGSYNEQFF TGTGCCACCAGCAGAGATCATGGTACGGGACAGGGTTCCTACAATGAGCAGTTCTTC
16 TRBJ2-7 - TRBD1 TRBV6-2/TRBV6-3 CASSQGADRSSYEQYF TGTGCCAGCAGTCAAGGGGCGGACAGGAGCTCCTACGAGCAGTACTTC
15 TRBJ1-5 - - TRBV6-1 CASSEAGRGGQPQHF TGTGCCAGCAGTGAAGCAGGTCGGGGGGGGCAGCCCCAGCATTTT
13 TRBJ2-1 - - TRBV29-1 CSATGTSYNEQFF TGCAGCGCAACAGGGACTTCCTACAATGAGCAGTTCTTC
15 TRBJ2-1 - - TRBV9 CASSVGHMAYNEQFF TGTGCCAGCAGCGTGGGGCACATGGCCTACAATGAGCAGTTCTTC
17 TRBJ1-5 once - TRBV19 CASSMGHGILSNQPQHF TGTGCCAGTAGTATGGGCCACGGAATCCTTAGCAATCAGCCCCAGCATTTT
13 TRBJ2-1 - TRBD1 TRBV24-1 CATRDSPYNEQFF TGTGCCACCCGGGACAGCCCTTACAATGAGCAGTTCTTC
15 TRBJ2-2 - TRBD1 TRBV28 CASSPDRGVTGELFF TGTGCCAGCAGCCCGGACAGGGGGGTAACCGGGGAGCTGTTTTTT
13 TRBJ1-3 once - TRBV6-5 CASSQGGGNTIYF TGTGCCAGCAGTCAGGGTGGTGGAAACACCATATATTTT
13 TRBJ1-1 few - TRBV11-2 CASSSSGNTEAFF TGTGCCAGCAGCTCGTCGGGGAACACTGAAGCTTTCTTT
15 TRBJ2-2 once - TRBV19 CASSMWAPNTGELFF TGTGCCAGTAGTATGTGGGCACCGAACACCGGGGAGCTGTTTTTT
15 TRBJ1-2 - TRBD1 TRBV18 CASSLRDRGDYGYTF TGTGCCAGCTCACTTAGGGACAGGGGGGACTATGGCTACACCTTC
12 TRBJ1-1 - - TRBV3-1/TRBV3-2 CASSQDRTEAFF TGTGCCAGCAGCCAAGATCGCACTGAAGCTTTCTTT
16 TRBJ2-2 - - TRBV5-8 CASSWGRIRSTGELFF TGTGCCAGCAGCTGGGGACGGATCCGTTCCACCGGGGAGCTGTTTTTT
14 TRBJ2-1 - - TRBV9 CASSVEDNPHEQFF TGTGCCAGCAGCGTAGAGGACAACCCCCATGAGCAGTTCTTC
15 TRBJ2-1 - - TRBV5-6 CASSLQDIPWREQFF TGTGCCAGCAGCTTGCAGGACATACCGTGGAGGGAGCAGTTCTTC
12 TRBJ2-1 - - TRBV27 CASSFIGNEQFF TGTGCCAGCAGTTTCATCGGGAATGAGCAGTTCTTC
16 TRBJ2-3 - TRBD2 TRBV7-3 CASSSGRGRVPDTQYF TGTGCCAGCAGCTCCGGGAGGGGTAGGGTACCAGATACGCAGTATTTT
13 TRBJ2-5 - - TRBV11-2 CASSVTGIETQYF TGTGCCAGCAGCGTTACAGGGATCGAGACCCAGTACTTC
16 TRBJ1-3 - TRBD1 TRBV19 CASSMTGTGSGNTIYF TGTGCCAGTAGTATGACCGGGACAGGCTCTGGAAACACCATATATTTT
16 TRBJ2-5 - - TRBV13 CASSLGVNAGARTQYF TGTGCCAGCAGCTTAGGCGTGAACGCCGGAGCGAGGACCCAGTACTTC
15 TRBJ2-7 - TRBD2 TRBV27 CATNPSGGGLSYQYF TGTGCCACCAACCCCAGCGGGGGCGGTTTGTCGTATCAGTACTTC
16 TRBJ2-4 - - TRBV19 CASSGDGRVAKNIQYF TGTGCCAGTAGTGGGGACGGGCGGGTAGCCAAAAACATTCAGTACTTC
13 TRBJ2-5 once TRBD1 TRBV5-1 CASGTGDRETQYF TGCGCCAGCGGGACAGGGGACAGAGAGACCCAGTACTTC
11 TRBJ2-7 - - TRBV30 CAYGQSYEQYF TGTGCCTACGGACAGAGCTACGAGCAGTACTTC
15 TRBJ2-2 - - TRBV19 CASRDRDTNTGELFF TGTGCCAGTAGGGACCGGGACACGAACACCGGGGAGCTGTTTTTT
20 TRBJ1-4 - - TRBV27 CASSLYAPRQLRQANEKLFF TGTGCCAGCAGTTTATATGCCCCCCGGCAGCTAAGGCAAGCTAATGAAAAACTGTTTTTT
17 TRBJ1-6 - - TRBV10-3 CAISVQRGGSYNSPLHF TGTGCCATCAGTGTTCAGAGAGGGGGTTCCTATAATTCACCCCTCCACTTT
16 TRBJ1-2 - - TRBV4-1 CASSQVAGPTRGGYTF TGCGCCAGCAGCCAAGTCGCTGGGCCCACACGAGGCGGCTACACCTTC
17 TRBJ1-3 - - TRBV9 CASSVGNEGSPGNTIYF TGTGCCAGCAGCGTGGGCAATGAGGGATCCCCTGGAAACACCATATATTTT
13 TRBJ2-7 - TRBD1 TRBV6-5 CASSYDRAGEQYF TGTGCCAGCAGTTACGACAGGGCGGGCGAGCAGTACTTC
11 TRBJ1-1 - - TRBV12-3/TRBV12-4 CASSFSAEAFF TGTGCCAGCAGTTTTTCGGCTGAAGCTTTCTTT
13 TRBJ2-6 once - TRBV7-6 CASSLAGANVLTF TGTGCCAGCAGCTTAGCTGGGGCCAACGTCCTGACTTTC
14 TRBJ2-2 - TRBD2 TRBV3-1/TRBV3-2 CASSQLGGPGELFF TGTGCCAGCAGCCAACTGGGAGGGCCCGGGGAGCTGTTTTTT
12 TRBJ1-2 - - TRBV29-1 CSVLDSNYGYTF TGCAGCGTCCTGGACAGTAACTATGGCTACACCTTC